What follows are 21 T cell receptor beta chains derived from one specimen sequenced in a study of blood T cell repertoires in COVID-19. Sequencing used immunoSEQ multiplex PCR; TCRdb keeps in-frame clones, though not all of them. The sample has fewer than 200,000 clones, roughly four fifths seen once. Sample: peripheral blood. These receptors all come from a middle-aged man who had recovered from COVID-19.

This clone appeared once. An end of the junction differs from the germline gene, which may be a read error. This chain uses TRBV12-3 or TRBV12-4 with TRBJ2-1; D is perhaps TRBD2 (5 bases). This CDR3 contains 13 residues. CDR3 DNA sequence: TGTGCCAGCAGTACGGGGTCCTTCAATGAGCAGTTCTTC. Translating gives CASSTGSFNEQFF.

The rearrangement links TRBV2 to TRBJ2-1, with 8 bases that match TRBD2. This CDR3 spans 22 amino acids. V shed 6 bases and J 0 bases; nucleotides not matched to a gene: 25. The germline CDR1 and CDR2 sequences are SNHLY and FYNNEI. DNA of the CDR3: TGTGCCAGCAGACTTGACAGAGCTAGCCCCGGGGGGGTACGAAGCTCCTACAATGAGCAGTTCTTC. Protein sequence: CASRLDRASPGGVRSSYNEQFF.

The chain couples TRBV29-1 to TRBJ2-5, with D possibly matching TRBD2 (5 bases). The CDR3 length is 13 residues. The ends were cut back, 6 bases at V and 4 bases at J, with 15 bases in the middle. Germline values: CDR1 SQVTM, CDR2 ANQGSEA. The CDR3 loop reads CSVPTAGRETQYF. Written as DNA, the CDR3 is TGCAGCGTCCCAACCGCGGGTCGAGAGACCCAGTACTTC.

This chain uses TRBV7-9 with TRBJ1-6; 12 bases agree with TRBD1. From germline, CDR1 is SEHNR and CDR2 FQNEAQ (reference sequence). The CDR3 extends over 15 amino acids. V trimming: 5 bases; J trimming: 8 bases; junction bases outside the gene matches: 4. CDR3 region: CASSPRDRGHSPLHF. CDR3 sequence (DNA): TGTGCCAGCAGCCCGCGGGACAGGGGGCATTCACCCCTCCACTTT.

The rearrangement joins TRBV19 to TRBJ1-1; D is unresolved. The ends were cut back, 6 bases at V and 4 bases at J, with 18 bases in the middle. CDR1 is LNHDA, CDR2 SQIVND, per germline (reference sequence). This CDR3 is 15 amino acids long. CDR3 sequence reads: CASRTPGGPPTEAFF. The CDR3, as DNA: TGTGCCAGTAGAACCCCGGGAGGGCCCCCCACTGAAGCTTTCTTT.

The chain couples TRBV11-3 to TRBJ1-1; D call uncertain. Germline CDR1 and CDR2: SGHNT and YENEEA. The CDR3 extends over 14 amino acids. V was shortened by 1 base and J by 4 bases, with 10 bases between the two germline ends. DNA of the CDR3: TGTGCCAGCAGCTTAGTTGGGTCGGGCACTGAAGCTTTCTTT. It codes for CASSLVGSGTEAFF. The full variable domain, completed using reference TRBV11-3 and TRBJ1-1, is EAGVVQSPRYKIIEKKQPVAFWCNPISGHNTLYWYLQNLGQGPELLIRYENEEAVDDSQLPKDRFSAERLKGVDSTLKIQPAELGDSAVYLCASSLVGSGTEAFFGQGTRLTVV.

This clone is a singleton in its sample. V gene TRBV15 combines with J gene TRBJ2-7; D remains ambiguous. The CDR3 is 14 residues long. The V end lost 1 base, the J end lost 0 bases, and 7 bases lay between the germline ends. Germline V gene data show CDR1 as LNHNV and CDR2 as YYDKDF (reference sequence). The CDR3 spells CATSRVQDSYEQYF. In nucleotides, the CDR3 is TGTGCCACCAGCAGAGTTCAGGACTCCTACGAGCAGTACTTC.

In nucleotides, the CDR3 is TGTGCCAGCAGCTTAGAGGTCGCCGGGAGGGGGCTCGAGCAGTACTTC. This gives the protein CASSLEVAGRGLEQYF. The chain uses TRBV11-2 and TRBJ2-7, with a possible D match to TRBD2 (8 bases). The CDR3 length is 16 residues. The V end was cut by 0 bases, the J end by 6 bases, with 18 bases between. Germline V gene sequence: CDR1 SGHAT, CDR2 FQNNGV.

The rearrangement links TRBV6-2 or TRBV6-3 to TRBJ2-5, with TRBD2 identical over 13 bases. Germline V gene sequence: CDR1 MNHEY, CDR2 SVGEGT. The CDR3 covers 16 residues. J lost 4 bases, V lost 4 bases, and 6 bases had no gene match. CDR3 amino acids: CASSLMGLAGSETQYF. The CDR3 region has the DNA TGTGCCAGCAGTTTAATGGGACTAGCGGGATCAGAGACCCAGTACTTC.

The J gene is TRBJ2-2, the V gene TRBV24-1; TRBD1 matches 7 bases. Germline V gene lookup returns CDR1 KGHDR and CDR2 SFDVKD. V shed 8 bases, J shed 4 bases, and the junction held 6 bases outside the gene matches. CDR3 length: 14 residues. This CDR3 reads CATNTGAGTGELFF. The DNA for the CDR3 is TGTGCCACCAACACAGGGGCCGGCACCGGGGAGCTGTTTTTT.

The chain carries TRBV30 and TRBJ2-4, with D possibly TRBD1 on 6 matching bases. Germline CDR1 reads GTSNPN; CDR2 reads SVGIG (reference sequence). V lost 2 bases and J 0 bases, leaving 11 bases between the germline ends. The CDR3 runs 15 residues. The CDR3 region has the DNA TGTGCCTGGAGTTATACAGGGAAAGCCAAAAACATTCAGTACTTC. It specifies CAWSYTGKAKNIQYF.

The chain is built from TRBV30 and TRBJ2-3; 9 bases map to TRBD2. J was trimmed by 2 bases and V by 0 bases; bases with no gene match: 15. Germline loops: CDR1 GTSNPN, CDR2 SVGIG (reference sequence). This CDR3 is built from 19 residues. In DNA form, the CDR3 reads TGTGCCTGGAGTGTAGAGGGGGCAACCCTAGCGGGATACACAGATACGCAGTATTTT. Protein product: CAWSVEGATLAGYTDTQYF. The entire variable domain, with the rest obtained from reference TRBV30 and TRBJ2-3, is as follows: SQTIHQWPATLVQPVGSPLSLECTVEGTSNPNLYWYRQAAGRGLQLLFYSVGIGQISSEVPQNLSASRPQDRQFILSSKKLLLSDSGFYLCAWSVEGATLAGYTDTQYFGPGTRLTVL.

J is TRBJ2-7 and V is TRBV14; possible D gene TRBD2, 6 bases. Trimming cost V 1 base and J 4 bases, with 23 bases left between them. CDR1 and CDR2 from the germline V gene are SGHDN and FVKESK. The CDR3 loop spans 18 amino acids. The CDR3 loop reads CASSQGISGMSPEYEQYF. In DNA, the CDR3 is TGTGCCAGCAGCCAAGGAATTAGCGGAATGTCCCCGGAGTACGAGCAGTACTTC.

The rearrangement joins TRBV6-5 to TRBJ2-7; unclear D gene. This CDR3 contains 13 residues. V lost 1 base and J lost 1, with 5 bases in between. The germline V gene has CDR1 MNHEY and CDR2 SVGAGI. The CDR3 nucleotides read TGTGCCAGCAGTTACTATCCTTCCTACGAGCAGTACTTC. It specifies CASSYYPSYEQYF.

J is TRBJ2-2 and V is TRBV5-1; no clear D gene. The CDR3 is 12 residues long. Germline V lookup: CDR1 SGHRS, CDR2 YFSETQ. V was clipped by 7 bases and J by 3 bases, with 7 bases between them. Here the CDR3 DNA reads TGCGCCAGCGGCGACTACACCGGGGAGCTGTTTTTT. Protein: CASGDYTGELFF.

The CDR3 DNA reads as TGTGCCAGCAGTCAGACAGGGCCCTACGAGCAGTACTTC. Translated, it gives CASSQTGPYEQYF. This chain uses TRBV28 with TRBJ2-7; 7 nucleotides agree with TRBD1. The V gene end was trimmed by 5 bases and the J gene end by 2 bases; junction bases not matched to a gene: 3. CDR3 length: 13 residues. Germline V gene lookup returns CDR1 MDHEN and CDR2 SYDVKM.

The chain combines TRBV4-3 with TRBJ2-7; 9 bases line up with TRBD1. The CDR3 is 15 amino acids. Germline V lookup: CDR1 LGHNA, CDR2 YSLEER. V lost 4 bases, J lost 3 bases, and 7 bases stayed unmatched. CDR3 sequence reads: CASSREGGQGYEQYF. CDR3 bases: TGCGCCAGCAGCCGCGAAGGGGGACAGGGCTACGAGCAGTACTTC.

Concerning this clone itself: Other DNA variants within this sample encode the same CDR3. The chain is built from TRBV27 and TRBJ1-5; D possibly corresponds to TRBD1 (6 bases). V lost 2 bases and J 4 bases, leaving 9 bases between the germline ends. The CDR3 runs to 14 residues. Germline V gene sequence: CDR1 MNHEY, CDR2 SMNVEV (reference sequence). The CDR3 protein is CASSLRQGNQPQHF. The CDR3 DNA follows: TGTGCCAGCAGTTTAAGGCAGGGGAATCAGCCCCAGCATTTT.

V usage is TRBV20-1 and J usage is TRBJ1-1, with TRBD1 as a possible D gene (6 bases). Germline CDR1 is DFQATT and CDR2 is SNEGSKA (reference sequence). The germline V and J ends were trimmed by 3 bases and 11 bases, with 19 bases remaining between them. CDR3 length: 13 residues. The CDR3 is CSASGGQPVRAFF. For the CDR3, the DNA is TGCAGTGCTAGTGGAGGACAGCCAGTGAGGGCTTTCTTT.

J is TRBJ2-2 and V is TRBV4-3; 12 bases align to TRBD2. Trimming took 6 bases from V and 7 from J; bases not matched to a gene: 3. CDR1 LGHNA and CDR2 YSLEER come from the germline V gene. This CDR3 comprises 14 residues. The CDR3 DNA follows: TGCGCCAGCAGGGCTAGCGGGGGGGACGGGGAGCTGTTTTTT. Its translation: CASRASGGDGELFF.

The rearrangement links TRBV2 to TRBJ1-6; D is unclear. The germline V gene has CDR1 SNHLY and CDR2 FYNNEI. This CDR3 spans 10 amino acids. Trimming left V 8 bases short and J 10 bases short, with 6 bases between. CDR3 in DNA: TGTGCCAGCCGAGGATCACCCCTCCACTTT. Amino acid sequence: CASRGSPLHF.